This T cell receptor beta chain was captured in a study of blood T cell repertoires in COVID-19. On this clone: Other DNA sequences in this sample translate to the same CDR3.

Profiled with immunoSEQ multiplex PCR; TCRdb holds only in-frame clones, not every one. The table lists 150,000 to 200,000 clones, over 75% of them singletons, with around 6% in the top ten. This CDR3 has 16 residues. Germline values: CDR1 MGHRA, CDR2 YSYEKL. V gave up 0 bases and J gave up 2 bases, with 11 bases separating them. This receptor was obtained from a man aged 40-49 years who had recovered from COVID-19. The gene calls are TRBV4-1 and TRBJ1-5, with D maybe TRBD1 (5 bases). The sequencing input was PBMCs or T cells enriched from blood (not recorded which). CDR3 amino acids: CASSQDGGIGNQPQHF. In nucleotides, the CDR3 is TGCGCCAGCAGCCAAGATGGGGGGATCGGCAATCAGCCCCAGCATTTT.